The sequence of this T cell receptor beta chain was determined in a study of T cells in tumors after PD-1 blockade. Study-wide context: During anti-PD-1 treatment, some patients continued daily vismodegib 150 mg.

Assay: immunoSEQ multiplex PCR; the TCRdb copy retains only in-frame clones and omits some. The sample lists more than 40,000 clones; roughly 84% were seen once. Between the trimmed V and J ends, which lost 1 base and 6 bases, there was a span of 21 bases. In germline, CDR1 is SGHVS, CDR2 FQNEAQ. The CDR3 extends over 17 amino acids. The chain couples TRBV7-8 to TRBJ1-1; tentatively, D is TRBD1 (5 bases). The sequence was collected from a human donor with advanced basal cell or squamous cell carcinoma (not recorded which). Sequenced material: PBMCs, taken before anti-PD-1 therapy. DNA of the CDR3: TGTGCCAGCAGCTTAGATAGAGGGACCCTCGGTAGCGCTGAAGCTTTCTTT. Amino acid sequence: CASSLDRGTLGSAEAFF.